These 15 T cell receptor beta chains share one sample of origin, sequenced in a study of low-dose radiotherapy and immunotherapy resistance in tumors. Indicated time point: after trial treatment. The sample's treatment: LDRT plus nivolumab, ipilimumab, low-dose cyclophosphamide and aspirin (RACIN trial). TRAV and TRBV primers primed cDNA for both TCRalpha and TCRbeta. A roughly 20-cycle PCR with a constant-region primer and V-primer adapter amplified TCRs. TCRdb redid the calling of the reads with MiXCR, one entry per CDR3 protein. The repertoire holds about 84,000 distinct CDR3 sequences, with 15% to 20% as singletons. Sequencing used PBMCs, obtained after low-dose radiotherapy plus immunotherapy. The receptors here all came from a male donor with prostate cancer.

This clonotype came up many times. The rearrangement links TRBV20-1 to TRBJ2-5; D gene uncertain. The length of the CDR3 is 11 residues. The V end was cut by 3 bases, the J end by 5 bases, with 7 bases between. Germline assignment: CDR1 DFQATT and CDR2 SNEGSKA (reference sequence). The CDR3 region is CSASPVETQYF. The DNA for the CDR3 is TGCAGTGCTAGCCCAGTGGAGACCCAGTACTTC.

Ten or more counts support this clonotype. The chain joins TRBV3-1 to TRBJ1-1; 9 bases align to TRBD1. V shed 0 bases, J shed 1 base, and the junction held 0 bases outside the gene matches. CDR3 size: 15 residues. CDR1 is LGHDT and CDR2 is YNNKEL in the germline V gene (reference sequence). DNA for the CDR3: TGTGCCAGCAGCCAAGAGGGACAGGGGAACACTGAAGCTTTCTTT. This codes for CASSQEGQGNTEAFF.

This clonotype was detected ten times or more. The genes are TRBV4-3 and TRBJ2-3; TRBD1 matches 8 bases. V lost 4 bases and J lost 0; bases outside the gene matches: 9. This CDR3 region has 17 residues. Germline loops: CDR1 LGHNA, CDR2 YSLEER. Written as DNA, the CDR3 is TGCGCCAGCAGCCGGGCCAGAGACAGGGGTAGCACAGATACGCAGTATTTT. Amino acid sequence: CASSRARDRGSTDTQYF.

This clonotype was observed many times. The CDR3 DNA is TGTGCCAGCAGCCCACTAGTAGGGAGACTAGCGGAAACCCTCTACGAGCAGTACTTC. It is translated as CASSPLVGRLAETLYEQYF. The chain combines TRBV7-2 with TRBJ2-7, with TRBD2 matching over 9 bases. Trimming at V came to 5 bases and at J to 3 bases, leaving 20 bases not matched to a gene. Germline CDR1 and CDR2: SGHTA and FQGNSA. The CDR3 has 19 amino acids. Full variable domain (missing parts from reference TRBV7-2 and TRBJ2-7): GAGVSQSPSNKVTEKGKDVELRCDPISGHTALYWYRQSLGQGLEFLIYFQGNSAPDKSGLPSDRFSAERTGGSVSTLTIQRTQQEDSAVYLCASSPLVGRLAETLYEQYFGPGTRLTVT.

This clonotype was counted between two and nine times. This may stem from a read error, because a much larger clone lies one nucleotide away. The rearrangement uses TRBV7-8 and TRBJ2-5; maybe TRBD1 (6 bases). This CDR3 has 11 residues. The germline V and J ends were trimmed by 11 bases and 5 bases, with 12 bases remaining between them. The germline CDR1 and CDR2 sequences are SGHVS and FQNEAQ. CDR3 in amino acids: CAQGTPETQYF. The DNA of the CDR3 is TGTGCCCAGGGGACACCGGAGACCCAGTACTTC.

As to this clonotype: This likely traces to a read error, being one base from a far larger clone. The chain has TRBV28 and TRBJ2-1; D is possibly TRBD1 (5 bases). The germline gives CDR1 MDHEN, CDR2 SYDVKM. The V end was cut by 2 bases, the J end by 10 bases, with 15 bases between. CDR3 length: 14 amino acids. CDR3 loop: CASSLDWQGGEQFF. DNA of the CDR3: TGTGCCAGCAGTTTAGATTGGCAGGGTGGGGAGCAGTTCTTC. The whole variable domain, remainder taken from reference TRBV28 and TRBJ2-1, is DVKVTQSSRYLVKRTGEKVFLECVQDMDHENMFWYRQDPGLGLRLIYFSYDVKMKEKGDIPEGYSVSREKKERFSLILESASTNQTSMYLCASSLDWQGGEQFFGPGTRLTVL.

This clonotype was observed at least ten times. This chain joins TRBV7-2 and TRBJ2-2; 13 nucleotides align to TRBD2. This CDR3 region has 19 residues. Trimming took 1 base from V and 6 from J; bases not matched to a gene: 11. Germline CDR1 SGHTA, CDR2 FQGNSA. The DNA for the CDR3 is TGTGCCAGCAGCTTAGGGCACCTACTAGCGGGAGGGGTCCCCGGGGAGCTGTTTTTT. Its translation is CASSLGHLLAGGVPGELFF.

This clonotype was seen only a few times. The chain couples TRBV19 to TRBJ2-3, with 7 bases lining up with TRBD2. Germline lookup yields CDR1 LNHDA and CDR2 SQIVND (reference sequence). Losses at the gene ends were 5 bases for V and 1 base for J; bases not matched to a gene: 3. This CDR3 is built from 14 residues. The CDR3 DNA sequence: TGTGCCAGTAGTGAGGGAGGGGGCACAGATACGCAGTATTTT. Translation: CASSEGGGTDTQYF.

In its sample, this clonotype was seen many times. The chain's CDR3 is CASSRRTGLNQPQHF. In DNA, the CDR3 is TGTGCCAGCAGCCGCAGGACAGGACTAAATCAGCCCCAGCATTTT. The gene calls are TRBV5-5 and TRBJ1-5; 7 positions match TRBD1. The V gene end was trimmed by 4 bases and the J gene end by 4 bases; junction bases not matched to a gene: 8. The CDR3 spans 15 residues. Germline CDR1 is SGHKS and CDR2 is YYEKEE (reference sequence).

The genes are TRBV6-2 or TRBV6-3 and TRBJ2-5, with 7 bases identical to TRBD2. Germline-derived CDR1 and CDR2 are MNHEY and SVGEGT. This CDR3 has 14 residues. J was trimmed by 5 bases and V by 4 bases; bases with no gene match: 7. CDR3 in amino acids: CASSSGTTAETQYF. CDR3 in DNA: TGTGCCAGCAGTTCCGGGACTACGGCTGAGACCCAGTACTTC.

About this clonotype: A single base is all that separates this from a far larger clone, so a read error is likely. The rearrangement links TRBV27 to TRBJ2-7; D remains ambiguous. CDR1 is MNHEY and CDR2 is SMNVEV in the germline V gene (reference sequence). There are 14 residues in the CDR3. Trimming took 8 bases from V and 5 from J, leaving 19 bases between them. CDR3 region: CASWPVGQRNEQYF. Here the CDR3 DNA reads TGTGCCAGCTGGCCGGTCGGCCAGAGAAACGAGCAGTACTTC.

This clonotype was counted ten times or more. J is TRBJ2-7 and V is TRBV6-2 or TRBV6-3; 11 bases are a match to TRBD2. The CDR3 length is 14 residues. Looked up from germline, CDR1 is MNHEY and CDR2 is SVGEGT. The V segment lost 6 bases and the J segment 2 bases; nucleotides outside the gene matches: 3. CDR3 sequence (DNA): TGTGCCAGCAGGGTGGGACTAGCGGCCTACGAGCAGTACTTC. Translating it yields CASRVGLAAYEQYF.

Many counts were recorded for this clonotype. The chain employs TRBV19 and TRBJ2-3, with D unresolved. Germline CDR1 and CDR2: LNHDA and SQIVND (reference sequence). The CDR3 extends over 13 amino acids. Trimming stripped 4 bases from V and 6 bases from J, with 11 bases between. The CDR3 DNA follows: TGTGCCAGTAGTACGGGTCGTGGGGATACGCAGTATTTT. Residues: CASSTGRGDTQYF.

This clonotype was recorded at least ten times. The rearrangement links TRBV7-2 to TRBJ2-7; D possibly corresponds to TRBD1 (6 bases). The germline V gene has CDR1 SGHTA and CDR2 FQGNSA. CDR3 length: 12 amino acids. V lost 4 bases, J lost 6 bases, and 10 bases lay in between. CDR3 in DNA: TGTGCCAGCAGCTATAACAGGGTCGAGCAGTACTTC. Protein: CASSYNRVEQYF.

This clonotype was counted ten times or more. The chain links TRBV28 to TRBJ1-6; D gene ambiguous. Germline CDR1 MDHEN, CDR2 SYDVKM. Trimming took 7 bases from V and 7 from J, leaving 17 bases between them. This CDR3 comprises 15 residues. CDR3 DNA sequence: TGTGCCAGCACCCCCGGCGGGTCAAACAATTCACCCCTCCACTTT. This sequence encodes CASTPGGSNNSPLHF.